The 3 T cell receptor beta chains in this list originate from one sample, sequenced in a study of T-cell reconstitution after alpha-beta-depleted transplantation in children. Unique molecular identifiers tagged the TCRbeta library. TCRdb re-derived calls from the PCR reads in MiXCR, one entry per CDR3 protein. The profile shows some 440,000 distinct CDR3 sequences, about 16% of them singletons. The sample consisted of PBMCs, mostly from graft donor cells, taken 360 days after TCRalphabeta/CD19-depleted stem cell transplant. All receptors derive from a boy less than two years old who had a stem cell transplant for Wiskott-Aldrich syndrome, so the T cells may come from the graft donor.

A few counts support this clonotype. V and J are TRBV30 and TRBJ2-5; maybe TRBD2 (7 bases). The CDR3 has 14 residues. The germline V gene has CDR1 GTSNPN and CDR2 SVGIG (reference sequence). Deletions cut 3 bases from V and 2 bases from J, with 13 bases between. In DNA form, the CDR3 reads TGTGCCTGGAGGAGGGGGGGGAGGCAAGAGACCCAGTACTTC. Amino acid sequence: CAWRRGGRQETQYF.

The rearrangement uses TRBV30 and TRBJ2-3; D may be TRBD1 (5 bases). The ends were cut back, 0 bases at V and 2 bases at J, with 12 bases in the middle. Germline V CDR1 and CDR2: GTSNPN, SVGIG (reference sequence). This CDR3 is 15 amino acids long. CDR3 coding DNA: TGTGCCTGGAGTGTACGGCAGGGTCCCACAGATACGCAGTATTTT. Protein sequence: CAWSVRQGPTDTQYF.

The V and J genes are TRBV6-1 and TRBJ2-2; no definite D call. The V end lost 3 bases, the J end lost 0 bases, and 8 bases lay between the germline ends. Germline V CDR1 and CDR2: MNHNS, SASEGT. This CDR3 has 15 amino acids. As DNA, the CDR3 is TGTGCCAGCAGTGAGGCTGGGGCGAACACCGGGGAGCTGTTTTTT. The encoded protein is CASSEAGANTGELFF.